The rows below give T cell receptor beta chains drawn from one sample of a study of blood T cells in healthy people across ages. TCRdb passed the 5' RACE reads through MiXCR, listing each CDR3 protein once. The repertoire consists of 1.2 million to 1.5 million distinct CDR3 sequences, with approximately 42% occurring once and the leading ten covering 7.9%. Sequences were obtained from blood. Receptors were obtained from a woman aged 18-29 years in good health. Each CDR3 is given with its conserved first and last residue. D genes are given only for firm matches. Only some rows state a clone size, as once, few, many or a class for expanded clones.

clone size	V gene	J gene	D gene	CDR3 protein	CDR3 DNA
NA	TRBV21-1	TRBJ2-5	NA	CASSTQGFGLGGQETQYF	TGTGCCAGCAGCACACAGGGTTTTGGGCTCGGGGGGCAAGAGACCCAGTACTTC
NA	TRBV7-8	TRBJ2-1	TRBD1	CASSLVIGTAYNEQFF	TGTGCCAGCAGCTTAGTCATCGGGACAGCCTACAATGAGCAGTTCTTC
NA	TRBV5-5	TRBJ2-7	NA	CASSLGQRLTYEQYF	TGTGCCAGCAGCTTGGGGCAGAGACTTACCTACGAGCAGTACTTC
NA	TRBV20-1	TRBJ1-6	TRBD1	CSATGQGNSPLHF	TGCAGTGCCACGGGACAGGGAAATTCACCCCTCCACTTT
once	TRBV7-9	TRBJ2-5	NA	CASSLAWVFQGTQYF	TGTGCCAGCAGCTTAGCATGGGTTTTCCAAGGGACCCAGTACTTC
NA	TRBV2	TRBJ2-7	NA	CSSNDRDSPYEQYF	TGTTCCAGCAATGACCGGGACTCCCCATACGAGCAGTACTTC
NA	TRBV10-3	TRBJ2-7	TRBD2	CAIKETSGSTYEQYF	TGTGCCATCAAGGAGACTAGCGGGAGCACCTACGAGCAGTACTTC
NA	TRBV7-2	TRBJ2-2	TRBD2	CASSPSNLGLAGAGGELFF	TGTGCCAGCAGCCCTAGCAATCTAGGACTAGCGGGGGCGGGCGGGGAGCTGTTTTTT
NA	TRBV25-1	TRBJ2-5	NA	CASSVSRGGETQYF	TGTGCCAGCAGCGTTTCCCGGGGCGGAGAGACCCAGTACTTC
NA	TRBV13	TRBJ2-1	NA	CASSLAEVNEQFF	TGTGCCAGCAGCTTAGCGGAGGTCAATGAGCAGTTCTTC
NA	TRBV20-1	TRBJ2-3	NA	CSASLRGKRTDTQYF	TGCAGTGCTAGCCTGAGGGGTAAGCGGACAGATACGCAGTATTTT
NA	TRBV4-2	TRBJ2-7	NA	CASSQEDQNEQYF	TGTGCCAGCAGCCAAGAGGACCAAAACGAGCAGTACTTC
NA	TRBV6-5	TRBJ2-7	NA	CASSTDRSSYEQYF	TGTGCCAGCAGTACGGACCGGAGCTCCTACGAGCAGTACTTC
NA	TRBV18	TRBJ2-7	TRBD1	CASSILSGQGSSYEQYF	TGTGCCAGCTCAATACTTTCAGGACAGGGTTCCTCCTACGAGCAGTACTTC
NA	TRBV29-1	TRBJ1-1	NA	CSVEDRTDPRNTEAFF	TGCAGCGTTGAAGACCGGACAGATCCACGGAACACTGAAGCTTTCTTT
NA	TRBV3-1	TRBJ1-2	NA	CASSQDSQPYGYTF	TGTGCCAGCAGCCAAGATAGCCAGCCCTATGGCTACACCTTC
few	TRBV3-1	TRBJ1-1	NA	CASSPRQGHMNTEAFF	TGTGCCAGCAGCCCCCGGCAGGGTCACATGAACACTGAAGCTTTCTTT
NA	TRBV5-1	TRBJ1-6	NA	CASSLPGNLTGAYYNSPLHF	TGCGCCAGCAGCTTACCGGGGAACCTAACCGGAGCCTACTATAATTCACCCCTCCACTTT
NA	TRBV4-1	TRBJ2-3	TRBD2	CASSQSLAGMTDTQYF	TGCGCCAGCAGCCAATCACTAGCGGGGATGACAGATACGCAGTATTTT
NA	TRBV4-2	TRBJ2-7	NA	CAGSQDKWVASGTSYEQYF	TGTGCCGGCAGCCAAGATAAGTGGGTTGCGAGCGGCACCTCCTACGAGCAGTACTTC
few	TRBV20-1	TRBJ1-2	NA	CSARTREARGYTF	TGCAGTGCTAGAACCAGGGAGGCCCGAGGCTACACCTTC
few	TRBV20-1	TRBJ2-7	TRBD2	CSATSGGSQYEQYF	TGCAGTGCTACTAGCGGGGGTTCTCAATACGAGCAGTACTTC
NA	TRBV4-1	TRBJ2-3	NA	CASSQDQGTLGTDTQYF	TGCGCCAGCAGCCAAGATCAGGGGACGTTAGGAACAGATACGCAGTATTTT
NA	TRBV7-2	TRBJ2-1	NA	CASTREIVVPEEQFF	TGTGCCAGCACCAGAGAGATTGTGGTTCCCGAAGAGCAGTTCTTC
few	TRBV7-2	TRBJ2-3	TRBD2	CASSLDLAGGYTDTQYF	TGTGCCAGCAGCTTAGATTTAGCGGGAGGGTATACAGATACGCAGTATTTT
few	TRBV11-2	TRBJ1-2	TRBD1	CASSRDRGVGNYGYTF	TGTGCCAGCAGCCGGGACAGGGGCGTGGGGAACTATGGCTACACCTTC
NA	TRBV7-2	TRBJ2-7	NA	CTSSLDWDEQYF	TGTACCAGCAGCTTAGACTGGGACGAGCAGTACTTC
many	TRBV5-1	TRBJ2-7	NA	CASSNGLTYEQYF	TGCGCCAGCAGCAACGGACTCACCTACGAGCAGTACTTC
many	TRBV4-1	TRBJ2-7	NA	CASSHTSDIYEQYF	TGCGCCAGCAGCCATACGTCGGATATCTACGAGCAGTACTTC
NA	TRBV28	TRBJ2-2	NA	CASKSRYTGELFF	TGTGCCAGCAAATCTAGATACACCGGGGAGCTGTTTTTT
NA	TRBV5-1	TRBJ2-3	TRBD1	CASSLPGTGKNTQYF	TGCGCCAGCAGCTTGCCCGGGACAGGGAAAAATACGCAGTATTTT
few	TRBV4-1	TRBJ2-1	TRBD1	CASSHDRQGSSYNEQFF	TGCGCCAGCAGCCACGACCGACAGGGGAGCTCCTACAATGAGCAGTTCTTC
NA	TRBV25-1	TRBJ1-1	NA	CASSQRAWGGGNTEAFF	TGTGCCAGCAGTCAGAGGGCTTGGGGTGGGGGGAACACTGAAGCTTTCTTT
NA	TRBV12-3/TRBV12-4	TRBJ2-4	TRBD1	CASSPGTELRNIQYF	TGTGCCAGCAGTCCGGGGACAGAGTTGAGGAACATTCAGTACTTC
NA	TRBV12-5	TRBJ2-5	NA	CASGLPQTFTYF	TGTGCTAGTGGTTTGCCCCAGACGTTCACGTACTTC
NA	TRBV7-8	TRBJ2-4	TRBD1	CASSLAGQELAKNIQYF	TGTGCCAGCAGCTTAGCGGGACAGGAGCTAGCCAAAAACATTCAGTACTTC
few	TRBV11-3	TRBJ2-1	TRBD2	CASSLRTSGRAGYNEQFF	TGTGCCAGCAGCTTAAGAACTAGCGGGAGGGCCGGCTACAATGAGCAGTTCTTC
NA	TRBV28	TRBJ2-7	TRBD1	CASSRPGQGAHEQYF	TGTGCCAGCAGTCGTCCGGGACAGGGGGCTCACGAGCAGTACTTC
once	TRBV5-6	TRBJ2-1	NA	CTSSLGPSYNEQFF	TGTACCAGCAGCCTTGGACCCTCTTACAATGAGCAGTTCTTC
many	TRBV7-3	TRBJ2-3	NA	CASSSAYTDTQYF	TGTGCCAGCAGCTCCGCGTACACAGATACGCAGTATTTT
few	TRBV3-1	TRBJ1-5	NA	CASSPSGLSNQPQHF	TGTGCCAGCAGCCCTTCTGGACTGAGCAATCAGCCCCAGCATTTT